The clone carrying this TCR beta chain has at least ten counts. Its antigen is still unknown. These data are taken from a study of CD8 T cells in ankylosing spondylitis. Overall study findings and caveats: A TCR beta motif of about 8 highly homologous variants appeared characteristic of ankylosing spondylitis blood. Matched synovial fluid from ankylosing spondylitis patients was reported to be enriched for disease-linked clones. There were earlier reports of some motif variants in reactive arthritis synovial fluid and blood. Disease-linked clones displayed a CD8+ phenotype and appeared relatively rarely in peripheral blood.

This CDR3 contains 16 residues. V was cut by 4 bases and J by 9 bases, with 22 bases left in between. Germline V CDR1 and CDR2: LGHNA, YSLEER. TCRdb fed the 5' RACE reads into MiXCR, producing one record per CDR3 protein. This sample carries over 100,000 distinct CDR3 sequences, around 7% of them seen once, and the ten largest clones take roughly an eighth. The rearrangement joins TRBV4-3 to TRBJ2-1; D possibly corresponds to TRBD2 (6 bases). Source material: blood, either unsorted or a sorted T cell fraction (not recorded which). This sequence was found in a male donor with ankylosing spondylitis or in good health (not recorded which). The CDR3 loop is CASSPYLRDSGSEQFF. The DNA for the CDR3 is TGCGCCAGCAGCCCTTACCTAAGGGACTCGGGCAGTGAGCAGTTCTTC.